Below, one T cell receptor beta chain is given with its context. The junction had 3 bases not matched to a gene; V was cut back by 6 bases and J by 3 bases. The CDR3 contains 15 residues. Germline lookup yields CDR1 MNHEY and CDR2 SVGAGI. Sequencing was performed with immunoSEQ multiplex PCR; in TCRdb, only in-frame clones are kept and a portion is missing. The sample lists about 150,000 clones, around 90% occurring once. The data stem from a study of control samples from healthy donors and cancer patients. The chain links TRBV6-5 to TRBJ1-3; 12 bases align to TRBD1. Sequencing was performed on blood. The sequence came from a man aged 25-40 years in good health. The CDR3 here is CASSRDRGLGNTIYF. CDR3 sequence (DNA): TGTGCCAGCAGCCGGGACAGGGGGCTTGGAAACACCATATATTTT.